Detailed here is one T cell receptor (beta chain). The CDR3 has 16 amino acids. Per the germline V gene, CDR1 is WNHNN and CDR2 is SYGVQD (reference sequence). V lost 6 bases and J lost 0; bases outside the gene matches: 8. The sample belongs to a study of shared clonotypes between healthy human individuals. This table comes from immunoSEQ multiplex PCR, and its TCRdb copy is limited to in-frame clones, with some not included. Of millions of clones listed, approximately 95% are singletons. The rearrangement links TRBV10-1 to TRBJ2-3, with 8 bases aligning to TRBD2. Input material: naive CD4+ T cells sorted from blood. Subset defined: CD45RA+ positively selected. The receptor was isolated from a man between 18 and 29 years old in good health. CDR3 protein: CASSQAGEGSTDTQYF. The CDR3 coding sequence is TGCGCCAGCAGCCAAGCGGGAGAGGGAAGCACAGATACGCAGTATTTT.